What follows describes a single T cell receptor beta chain. These data belong to a study of blood T cell repertoires in COVID-19. In the study overall: The cDNA or gDNA used as material had been derived from T cells, B-cell-depleted T cells, or PBMCs.

V dropped 0 bases and J dropped 0 bases, with 11 bases sitting between them. There are 17 residues in the CDR3. Germline V lookup: CDR1 MNHEY, CDR2 SMNVEV (reference sequence). In the original workflow: Reference gene primer amplification yielded estimated nucleated cell counts. The method was immunoSEQ multiplex PCR; TCRdb's version includes in-frame clones alone and lacks a portion of them. V, J and clone size are those of that table, while D and trimming were read from the DNA. Of some 150,000 clones detected, around nine tenths appear once; the ten largest clones hold around 2.5%. The sample consisted of peripheral blood. This chain links TRBV27 with TRBJ2-2, with D possibly matching TRBD2 (6 bases). This clonotype was obtained from a woman aged 70 to 79 with acute or convalescent COVID-19. The DNA for the CDR3 is TGTGCCAGCAGTTTATCGGTCGGGAGATCGAACACCGGGGAGCTGTTTTTT. Protein sequence: CASSLSVGRSNTGELFF.